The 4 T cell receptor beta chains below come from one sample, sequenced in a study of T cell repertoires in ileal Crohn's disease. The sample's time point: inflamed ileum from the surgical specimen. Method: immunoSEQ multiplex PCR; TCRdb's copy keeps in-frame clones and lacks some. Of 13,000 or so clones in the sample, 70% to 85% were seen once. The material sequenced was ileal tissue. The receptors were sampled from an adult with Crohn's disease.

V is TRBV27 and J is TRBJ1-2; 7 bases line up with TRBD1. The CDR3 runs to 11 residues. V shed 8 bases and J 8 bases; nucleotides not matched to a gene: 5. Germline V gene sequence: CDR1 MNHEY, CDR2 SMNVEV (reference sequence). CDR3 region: CASAGGRGYTF. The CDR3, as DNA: TGTGCCAGCGCAGGGGGAAGGGGCTACACCTTC.

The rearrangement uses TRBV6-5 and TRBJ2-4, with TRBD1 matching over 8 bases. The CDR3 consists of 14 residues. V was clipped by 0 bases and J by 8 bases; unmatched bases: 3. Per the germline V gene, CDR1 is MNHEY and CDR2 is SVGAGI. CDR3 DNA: TGTGCCAGCAGTTACTCCCAGGGGGCATACATTCAGTACTTC. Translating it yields CASSYSQGAYIQYF.

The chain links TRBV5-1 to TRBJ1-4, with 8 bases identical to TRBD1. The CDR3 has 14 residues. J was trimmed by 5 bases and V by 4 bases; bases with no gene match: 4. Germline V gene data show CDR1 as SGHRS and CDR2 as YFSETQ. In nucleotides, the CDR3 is TGCGCCAGCAGCCGGGACAGGCAAAATGAAAAACTGTTTTTT. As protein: CASSRDRQNEKLFF.

The CDR3 reads CASSLGQGNTIYF. The CDR3 DNA reads as TGCGCCAGCAGCCTCGGACAGGGAAACACCATATATTTT. The rearrangement joins TRBV4-1 to TRBJ1-3, with a tentative D call TRBD1 (6 bases). Trimming pared 4 bases from V and 4 bases from J, leaving 8 bases between. Germline CDR1 MGHRA, CDR2 YSYEKL. CDR3 length equals 13 residues.